Given below is one T cell receptor beta chain in context. Researchers grouped second doses given at about 4 or about 12 weeks into one pool. CDR1 MDHEN and CDR2 SYDVKM come from the germline V gene. The CDR3 loop spans 17 amino acids. With 5 bases clipped from V and 5 bases from J, the junction kept 12 bases outside the gene matches. Only in-frame clones appear in the TCRdb table, and some are missing; sequencing was by immunoSEQ multiplex PCR. Here the sample spans around 50,000 clones, 75% to 90% being singletons. This specimen comes from a study of T cell responses to AZD1222 COVID-19 vaccine. Source: peripheral blood, taken 28 days after the second AZD1222 dose. V and J are TRBV28 and TRBJ2-2; 9 bases match TRBD2. The clonotype originates from an adult who received the AZD1222 COVID-19 vaccine. The DNA of the CDR3 is TGTGCCAGCAGTCCCCATAGCGGGAGAGGTGGGACCGGGGAGCTGTTTTTT. It is translated as CASSPHSGRGGTGELFF.